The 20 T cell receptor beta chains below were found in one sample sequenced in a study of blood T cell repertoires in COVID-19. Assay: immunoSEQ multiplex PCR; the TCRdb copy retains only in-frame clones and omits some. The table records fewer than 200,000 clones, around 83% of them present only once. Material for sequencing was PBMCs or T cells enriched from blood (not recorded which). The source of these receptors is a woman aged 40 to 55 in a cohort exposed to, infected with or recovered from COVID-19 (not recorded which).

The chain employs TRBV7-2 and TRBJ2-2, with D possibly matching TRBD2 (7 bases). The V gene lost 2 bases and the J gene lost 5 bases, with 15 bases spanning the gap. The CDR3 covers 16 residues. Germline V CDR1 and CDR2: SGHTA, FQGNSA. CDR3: CASSLWSGGRTGELFF. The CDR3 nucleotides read TGTGCCAGCAGCTTATGGTCGGGGGGCCGGACCGGGGAGCTGTTTTTT. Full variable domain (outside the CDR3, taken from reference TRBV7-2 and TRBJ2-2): GAGVSQSPSNKVTEKGKDVELRCDPISGHTALYWYRQSLGQGLEFLIYFQGNSAPDKSGLPSDRFSAERTGGSVSTLTIQRTQQEDSAVYLCASSLWSGGRTGELFFGEGSRLTVL.

The DNA of the CDR3 is TGTGCCAGCAGTCCTAATCCTAGCGGAGAGACCCAGTACTTC. Encoded protein: CASSPNPSGETQYF. This chain links TRBV27 with TRBJ2-5, with 7 bases identical to TRBD2. V lost 5 bases, J lost 4 bases, and 7 bases stayed unmatched. Germline V gives CDR1 MNHEY, CDR2 SMNVEV (reference sequence). This CDR3 has 14 amino acids.

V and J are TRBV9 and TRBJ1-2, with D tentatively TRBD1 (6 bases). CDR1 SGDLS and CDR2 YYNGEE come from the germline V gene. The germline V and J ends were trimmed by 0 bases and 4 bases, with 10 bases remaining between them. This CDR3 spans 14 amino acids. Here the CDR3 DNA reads TGTGCCAGCAGCGTAGAGGGGGGGCCCTATGGCTACACCTTC. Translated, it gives CASSVEGGPYGYTF.

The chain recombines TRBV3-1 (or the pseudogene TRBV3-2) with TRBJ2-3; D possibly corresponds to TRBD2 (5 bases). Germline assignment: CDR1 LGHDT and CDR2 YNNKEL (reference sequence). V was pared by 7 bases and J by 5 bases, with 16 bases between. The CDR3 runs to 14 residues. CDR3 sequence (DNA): TGTGCCAGCACCCCGAGTGTCCGGGGAGATACGCAGTATTTT. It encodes CASTPSVRGDTQYF.

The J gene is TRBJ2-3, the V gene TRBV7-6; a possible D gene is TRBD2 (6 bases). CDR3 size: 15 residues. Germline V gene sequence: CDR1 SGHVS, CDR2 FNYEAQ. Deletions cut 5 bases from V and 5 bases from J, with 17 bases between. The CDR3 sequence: CASSPWGDDLDTQYF. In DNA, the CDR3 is TGTGCCAGCAGCCCGTGGGGGGACGACCTAGATACGCAGTATTTT.

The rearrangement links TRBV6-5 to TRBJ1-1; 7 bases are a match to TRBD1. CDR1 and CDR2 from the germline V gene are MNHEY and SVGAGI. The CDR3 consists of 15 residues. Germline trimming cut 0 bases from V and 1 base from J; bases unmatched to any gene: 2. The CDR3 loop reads CASSYSGTANTEAFF. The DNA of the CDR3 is TGTGCCAGCAGTTACTCGGGGACAGCGAACACTGAAGCTTTCTTT.

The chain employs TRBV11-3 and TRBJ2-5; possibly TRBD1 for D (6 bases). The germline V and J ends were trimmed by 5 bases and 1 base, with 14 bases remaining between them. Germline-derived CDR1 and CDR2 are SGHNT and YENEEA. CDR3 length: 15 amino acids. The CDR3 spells CASSKRGIPQETQYF. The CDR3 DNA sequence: TGTGCCAGCAGCAAAAGGGGGATCCCCCAAGAGACCCAGTACTTC. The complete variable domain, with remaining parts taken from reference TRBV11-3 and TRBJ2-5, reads EAGVVQSPRYKIIEKKQPVAFWCNPISGHNTLYWYLQNLGQGPELLIRYENEEAVDDSQLPKDRFSAERLKGVDSTLKIQPAELGDSAVYLCASSKRGIPQETQYFGPGTRLLVL.

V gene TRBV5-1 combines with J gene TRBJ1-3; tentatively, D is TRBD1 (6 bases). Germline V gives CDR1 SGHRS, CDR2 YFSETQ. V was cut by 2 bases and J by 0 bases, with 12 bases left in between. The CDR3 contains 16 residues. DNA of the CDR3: TGCGCCAGCAGCTTAAGTGGACAGCTCTCTGGAAACACCATATATTTT. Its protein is CASSLSGQLSGNTIYF.

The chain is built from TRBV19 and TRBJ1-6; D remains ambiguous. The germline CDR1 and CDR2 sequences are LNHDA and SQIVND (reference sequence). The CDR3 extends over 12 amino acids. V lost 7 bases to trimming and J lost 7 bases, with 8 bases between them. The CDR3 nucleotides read TGTGCCAGTAAAGTTGGCAATTCACCCCTCCACTTT. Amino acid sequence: CASKVGNSPLHF.

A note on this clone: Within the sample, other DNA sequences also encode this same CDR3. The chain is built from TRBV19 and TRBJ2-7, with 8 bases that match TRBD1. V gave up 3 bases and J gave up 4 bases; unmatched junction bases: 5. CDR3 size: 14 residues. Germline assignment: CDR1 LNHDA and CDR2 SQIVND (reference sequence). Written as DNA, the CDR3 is TGTGCCAGTAGTATCGGGACAGGTCGATACGAGCAGTACTTC. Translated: CASSIGTGRYEQYF.

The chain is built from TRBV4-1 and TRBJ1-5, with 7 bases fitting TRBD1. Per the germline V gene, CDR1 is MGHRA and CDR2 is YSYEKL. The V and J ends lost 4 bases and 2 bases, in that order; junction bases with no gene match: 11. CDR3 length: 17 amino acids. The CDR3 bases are TGCGCCAGCAGCCCAGGGGGGTCGGCCGGAGGCAATCAGCCCCAGCATTTT. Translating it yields CASSPGGSAGGNQPQHF.

Here the CDR3 reads CASSPSPGQGPTNYGYTF. The CDR3 DNA reads as TGTGCCAGCAGTCCCAGTCCGGGACAGGGGCCTACTAACTATGGCTACACCTTC. This rearrangement joins TRBV27 to TRBJ1-2, with 10 nucleotides matching TRBD1. CDR3 length equals 18 residues. The ends lost 5 bases at V and 0 bases at J; junction bases unmatched: 12. Germline values: CDR1 MNHEY, CDR2 SMNVEV (reference sequence).

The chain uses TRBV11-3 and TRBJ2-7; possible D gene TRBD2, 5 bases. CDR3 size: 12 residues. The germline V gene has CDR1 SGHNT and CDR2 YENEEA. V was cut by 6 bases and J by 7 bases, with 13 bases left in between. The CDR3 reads CASSWIGGEQYF. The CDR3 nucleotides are TGTGCCAGCAGTTGGATCGGAGGAGAGCAGTACTTC.

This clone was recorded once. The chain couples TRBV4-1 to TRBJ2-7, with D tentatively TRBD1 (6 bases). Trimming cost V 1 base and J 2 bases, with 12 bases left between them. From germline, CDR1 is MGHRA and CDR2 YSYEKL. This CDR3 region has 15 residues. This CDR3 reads CASSQASQGPYEQYF. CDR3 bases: TGCGCCAGCAGCCAAGCAAGCCAGGGGCCCTACGAGCAGTACTTC.

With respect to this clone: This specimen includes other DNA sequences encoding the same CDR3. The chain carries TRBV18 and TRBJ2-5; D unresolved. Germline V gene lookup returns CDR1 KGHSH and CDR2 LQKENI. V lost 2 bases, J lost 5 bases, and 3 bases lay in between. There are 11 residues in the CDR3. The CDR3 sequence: CASSPAETQYF. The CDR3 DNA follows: TGTGCCAGCTCACCAGCGGAGACCCAGTACTTC.

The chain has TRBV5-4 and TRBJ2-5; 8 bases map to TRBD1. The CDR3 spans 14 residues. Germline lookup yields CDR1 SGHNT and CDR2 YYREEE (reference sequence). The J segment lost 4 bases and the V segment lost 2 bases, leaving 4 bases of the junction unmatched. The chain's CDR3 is CASSLGQGAETQYF. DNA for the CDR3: TGTGCCAGCAGCTTAGGACAGGGCGCAGAGACCCAGTACTTC. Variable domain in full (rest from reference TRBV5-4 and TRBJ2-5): ETGVTQSPTHLIKTRGQQVTLRCSSQSGHNTVSWYQQALGQGPQFIFQYYREEENGRGNFPPRFSGLQFPNYSSELNVNALELDDSALYLCASSLGQGAETQYFGPGTRLLVL.

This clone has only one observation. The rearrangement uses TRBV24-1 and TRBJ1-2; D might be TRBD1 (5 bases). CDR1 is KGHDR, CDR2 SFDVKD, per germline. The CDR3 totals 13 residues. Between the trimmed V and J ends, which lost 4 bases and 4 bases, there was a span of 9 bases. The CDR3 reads CATSERGGYGYTF. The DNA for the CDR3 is TGTGCCACCAGTGAACGGGGGGGCTATGGCTACACCTTC.

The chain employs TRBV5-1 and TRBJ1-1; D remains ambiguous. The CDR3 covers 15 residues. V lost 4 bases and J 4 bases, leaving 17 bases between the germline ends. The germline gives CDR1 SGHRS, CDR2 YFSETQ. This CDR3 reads CASSTAGRRGTEAFF. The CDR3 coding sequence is TGCGCCAGCAGCACCGCCGGGCGGCGGGGCACTGAAGCTTTCTTT.

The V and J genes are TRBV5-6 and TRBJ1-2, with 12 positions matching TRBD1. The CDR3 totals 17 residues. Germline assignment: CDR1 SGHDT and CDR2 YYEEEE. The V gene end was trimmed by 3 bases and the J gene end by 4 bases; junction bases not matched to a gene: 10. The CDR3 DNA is TGTGCCAGCAGCTCCCCCGGGACAGGGGGCGCCCGCTATGGCTACACCTTC. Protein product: CASSSPGTGGARYGYTF.

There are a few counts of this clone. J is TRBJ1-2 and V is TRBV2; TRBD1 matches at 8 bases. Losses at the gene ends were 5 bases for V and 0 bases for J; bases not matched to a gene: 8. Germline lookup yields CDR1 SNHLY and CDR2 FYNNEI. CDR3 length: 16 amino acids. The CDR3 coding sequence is TGTGCCAGCAGTCCCGTGGGACAGGAAGCTAACTATGGCTACACCTTC. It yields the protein CASSPVGQEANYGYTF.